Listed below are T cell receptor beta chains from one sample, sequenced in a study of blood T cell repertoires in COVID-19. TCRdb's table, derived via immunoSEQ multiplex PCR, lists solely in-frame clones and lacks some. The table lists approximately 200,000 clones, 80% to 90% of them singletons, with under 4.5% in the top ten. The sequenced material came from PBMCs or T cells enriched from blood (not recorded which). The origin of the receptors is a young woman who had been exposed to COVID-19. Each CDR3 is given with its conserved first and last residue. The order of the fields is V gene, D gene, J gene, clone size, CDR3 length, CDR3 protein, CDR3 DNA. A D gene is named only where the DNA matches it firmly. Expanded clones are given a class, and other clones once, few, many or no size at all.

TRBV6-5	.	TRBJ1-6	.	15	CASTLFQGGNSPLHF	TGTGCCAGCACCTTATTCCAGGGAGGCAATTCACCCCTCCACTTT
TRBV28	.	TRBJ1-5	.	14	CASSLPGGNQPQHF	TGTGCCAGCAGTCTACCGGGGGGCAATCAGCCCCAGCATTTT
TRBV18	.	TRBJ2-1	.	15	CASSPQGVPYNEQFF	TGTGCCAGCTCACCACAGGGGGTCCCCTACAATGAGCAGTTCTTC
TRBV27	TRBD1	TRBJ2-1	.	17	CASSLQPGTGVYNEQFF	TGTGCCAGCAGTTTACAACCCGGGACAGGGGTCTACAATGAGCAGTTCTTC
TRBV9	TRBD1	TRBJ1-1	.	16	CASSAQGARITTEAFF	TGTGCCAGCAGCGCACAGGGGGCTCGGATCACCACTGAAGCTTTCTTT
TRBV5-1	TRBD2	TRBJ2-1	.	16	CASRGLAGVGYNEQFF	TGCGCCAGCCGCGGCCTAGCGGGAGTGGGGTACAATGAGCAGTTCTTC
TRBV19	.	TRBJ2-1	.	12	CASSIRGNEQFF	TGTGCCAGTAGTATAAGGGGAAATGAGCAGTTCTTC
TRBV29-1	.	TRBJ1-2	few	13	CSGTDSANYGYTF	TGCAGCGGGACAGATTCAGCTAACTATGGCTACACCTTC
TRBV4-1	TRBD2	TRBJ2-7	few	15	CASSPGLAGIDEQYF	TGCGCCAGCAGCCCGGGACTAGCGGGAATAGACGAGCAGTACTTC
TRBV19	TRBD1	TRBJ1-1	.	15	CASSIRRQGPTEAFF	TGTGCCAGTAGTATTCGAAGACAGGGACCCACTGAAGCTTTCTTT
TRBV4-1	.	TRBJ2-4	.	15	CASSQGSLAKNIQYF	TGCGCCAGCAGCCAAGGGAGTTTAGCCAAAAACATTCAGTACTTC
TRBV9	TRBD1	TRBJ1-1	.	14	CASSERPRDSEAFF	TGTGCCAGCAGCGAAAGACCCCGGGACAGCGAAGCTTTCTTT
TRBV10-1	TRBD2	TRBJ2-3	.	20	CASSESTGGLAGKVTDTQYF	TGCGCCAGCAGTGAGTCGACTGGGGGACTAGCGGGGAAGGTCACAGATACGCAGTATTTT
TRBV9	.	TRBJ1-3	once	16	CASSVGAGLGGNTIYF	TGTGCCAGCAGCGTAGGGGCAGGGTTAGGTGGAAACACCATATATTTT
TRBV28	.	TRBJ1-2	.	14	CASSVDRINYGYTF	TGTGCCAGCAGTGTCGACAGGATTAACTATGGCTACACCTTC
TRBV19	.	TRBJ2-7	.	14	CASSIGQGNYEQYF	TGTGCCAGTAGTATTGGGCAGGGGAACTACGAGCAGTACTTC
TRBV20-1	.	TRBJ2-5	.	11	CSAYREETQYF	TGCAGCGCCTACAGGGAAGAGACCCAGTACTTC
TRBV28	TRBD1	TRBJ1-3	.	16	CASSSRQGAVGNTIYF	TGTGCCAGCAGCTCGCGACAGGGGGCAGTCGGAAACACCATATATTTT
TRBV6-5	.	TRBJ1-6	.	15	CASSYSTGYNSPLHF	TGTGCCAGCAGTTACTCGACAGGCTATAATTCACCCCTCCACTTT
TRBV4-1	.	TRBJ2-2	few	15	CASSQGLVADGELFF	TGCGCCAGCAGCCAAGGTCTGGTAGCGGACGGGGAGCTGTTTTTT
TRBV29-1	TRBD2	TRBJ2-1	.	15	CSVVSVTSGSNEQFF	TGCAGCGTTGTATCTGTGACTAGCGGGAGCAATGAGCAGTTCTTC
TRBV11-3	TRBD2	TRBJ2-3	.	15	CASSRSGASTDTQYF	TGTGCCAGCAGCCGTAGCGGGGCAAGCACAGATACGCAGTATTTT